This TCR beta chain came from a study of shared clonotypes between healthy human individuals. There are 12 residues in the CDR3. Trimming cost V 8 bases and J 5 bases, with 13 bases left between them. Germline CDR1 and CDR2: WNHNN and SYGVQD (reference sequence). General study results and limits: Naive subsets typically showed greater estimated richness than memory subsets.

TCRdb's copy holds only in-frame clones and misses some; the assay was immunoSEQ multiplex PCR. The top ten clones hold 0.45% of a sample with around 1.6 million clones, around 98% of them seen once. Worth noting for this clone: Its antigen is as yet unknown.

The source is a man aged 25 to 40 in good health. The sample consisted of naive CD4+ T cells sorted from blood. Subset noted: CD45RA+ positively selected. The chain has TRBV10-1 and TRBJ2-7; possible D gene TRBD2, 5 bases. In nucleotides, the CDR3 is TGCGCCAGCCCGGGAATCCCGAACGAGCAGTACTTC. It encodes CASPGIPNEQYF.